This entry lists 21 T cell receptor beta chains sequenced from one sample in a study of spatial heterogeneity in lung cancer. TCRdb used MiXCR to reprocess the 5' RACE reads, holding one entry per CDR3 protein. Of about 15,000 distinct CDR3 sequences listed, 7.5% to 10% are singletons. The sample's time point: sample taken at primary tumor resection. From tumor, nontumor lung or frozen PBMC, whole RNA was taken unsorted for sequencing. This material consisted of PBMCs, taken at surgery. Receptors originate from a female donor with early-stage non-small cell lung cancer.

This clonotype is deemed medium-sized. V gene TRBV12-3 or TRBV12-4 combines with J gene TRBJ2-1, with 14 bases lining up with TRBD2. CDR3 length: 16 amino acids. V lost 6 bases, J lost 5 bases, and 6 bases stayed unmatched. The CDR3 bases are TGTGCCAGCAGCGGGACTAGCGGGAGCCTCAACAATGAGCAGTTCTTC. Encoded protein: CASSGTSGSLNNEQFF.

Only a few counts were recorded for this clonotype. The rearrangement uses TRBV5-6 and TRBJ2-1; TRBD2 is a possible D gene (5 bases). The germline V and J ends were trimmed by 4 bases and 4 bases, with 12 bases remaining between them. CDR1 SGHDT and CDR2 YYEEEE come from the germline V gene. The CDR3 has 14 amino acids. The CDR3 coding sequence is TGTGCCAGCAGCAGCCCTAGAGGGTACAATGAGCAGTTCTTC. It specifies CASSSPRGYNEQFF.

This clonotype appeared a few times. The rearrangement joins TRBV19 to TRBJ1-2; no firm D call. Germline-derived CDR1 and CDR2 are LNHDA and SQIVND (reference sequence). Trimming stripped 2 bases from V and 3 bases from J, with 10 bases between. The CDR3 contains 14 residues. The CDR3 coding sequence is TGTGCCAGTAGTATACCCTACGGTGACTATGGCTACACCTTC. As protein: CASSIPYGDYGYTF.

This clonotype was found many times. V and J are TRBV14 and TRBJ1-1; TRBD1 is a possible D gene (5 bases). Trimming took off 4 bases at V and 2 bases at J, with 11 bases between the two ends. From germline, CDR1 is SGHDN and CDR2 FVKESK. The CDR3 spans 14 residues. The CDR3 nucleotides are TGTGCCAGCAGCCTTTTGGGACCTAACACTGAAGCTTTCTTT. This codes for CASSLLGPNTEAFF.

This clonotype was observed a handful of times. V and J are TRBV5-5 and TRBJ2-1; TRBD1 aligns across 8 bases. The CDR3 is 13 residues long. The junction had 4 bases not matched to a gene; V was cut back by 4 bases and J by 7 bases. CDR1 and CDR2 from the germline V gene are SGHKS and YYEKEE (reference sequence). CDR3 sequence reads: CASSRDRGNEQFF. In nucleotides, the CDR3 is TGTGCCAGCAGCCGCGACAGGGGAAATGAGCAGTTCTTC. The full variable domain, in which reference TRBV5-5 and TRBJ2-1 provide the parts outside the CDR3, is DAGVTQSPTHLIKTRGQQVTLRCSPISGHKSVSWYQQVLGQGPQFIFQYYEKEERGRGNFPDRFSARQFPNYSSELNVNALLLGDSALYLCASSRDRGNEQFFGPGTRLTVL.

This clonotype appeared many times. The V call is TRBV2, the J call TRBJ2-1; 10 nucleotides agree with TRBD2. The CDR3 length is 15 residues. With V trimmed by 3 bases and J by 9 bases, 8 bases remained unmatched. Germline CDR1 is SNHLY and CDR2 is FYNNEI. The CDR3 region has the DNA TGTGCCAGCAGTGAGACTAGCGGGCGTTACGGTGAGCAGTTCTTC. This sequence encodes CASSETSGRYGEQFF.

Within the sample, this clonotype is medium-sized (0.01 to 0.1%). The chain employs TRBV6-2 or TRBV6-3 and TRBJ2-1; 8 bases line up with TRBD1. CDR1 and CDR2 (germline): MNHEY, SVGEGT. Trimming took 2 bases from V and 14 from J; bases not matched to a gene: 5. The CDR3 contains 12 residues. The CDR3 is CASSYEGGQEFF. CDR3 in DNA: TGTGCCAGCAGTTACGAAGGGGGACAGGAGTTCTTC.

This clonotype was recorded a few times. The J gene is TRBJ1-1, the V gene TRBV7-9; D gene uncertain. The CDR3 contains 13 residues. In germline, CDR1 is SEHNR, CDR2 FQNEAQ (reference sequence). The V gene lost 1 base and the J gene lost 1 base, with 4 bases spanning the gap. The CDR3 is CASSLEGNTEAFF. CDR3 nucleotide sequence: TGTGCCAGCAGCTTAGAGGGGAACACTGAAGCTTTCTTT.

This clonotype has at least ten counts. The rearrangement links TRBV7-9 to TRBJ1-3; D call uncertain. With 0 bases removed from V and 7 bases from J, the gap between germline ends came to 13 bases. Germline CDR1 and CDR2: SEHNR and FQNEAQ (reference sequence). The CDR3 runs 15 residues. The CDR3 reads CASSLAPHPKNTIYF. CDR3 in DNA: TGTGCCAGCAGCTTAGCGCCTCACCCCAAGAACACCATATATTTT.

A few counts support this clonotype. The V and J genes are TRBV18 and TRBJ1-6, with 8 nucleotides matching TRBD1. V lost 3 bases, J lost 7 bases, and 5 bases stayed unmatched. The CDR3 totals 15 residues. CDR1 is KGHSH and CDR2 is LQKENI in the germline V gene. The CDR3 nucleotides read TGTGCCAGCTCACCGGTAAGGACAGGGAATTCACCCCTCCACTTT. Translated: CASSPVRTGNSPLHF. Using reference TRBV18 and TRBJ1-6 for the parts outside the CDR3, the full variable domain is NAGVMQNPRHLVRRRGQEARLRCSPMKGHSHVYWYRQLPEEGLKFMVYLQKENIIDESGMPKERFSAEFPKEGPSILRIQQVVRGDSAAYFCASSPVRTGNSPLHFGNGTRLTVT.

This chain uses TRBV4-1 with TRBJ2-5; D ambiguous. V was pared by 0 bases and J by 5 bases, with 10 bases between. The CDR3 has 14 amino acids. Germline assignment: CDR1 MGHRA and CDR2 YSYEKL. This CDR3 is CASSQDRGRETQYF. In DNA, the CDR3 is TGCGCCAGCAGCCAAGATCGAGGCCGGGAGACCCAGTACTTC.

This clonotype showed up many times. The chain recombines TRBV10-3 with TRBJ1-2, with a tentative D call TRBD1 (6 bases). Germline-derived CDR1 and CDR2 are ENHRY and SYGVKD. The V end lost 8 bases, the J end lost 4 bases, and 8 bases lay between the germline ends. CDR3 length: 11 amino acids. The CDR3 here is CAIGGGYGYTF. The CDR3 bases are TGTGCCATCGGAGGGGGCTATGGCTACACCTTC.

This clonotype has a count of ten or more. CDR3 nucleotides: TGTGCCAGCAGCCGCCGGGACGGCAATCAGCCCCAGCATTTT. This encodes CASSRRDGNQPQHF. V gene TRBV5-6 combines with J gene TRBJ1-5; D might be TRBD1 (5 bases). The length of the CDR3 is 14 residues. CDR1 and CDR2 (germline): SGHDT, YYEEEE. The V end was cut by 4 bases, the J end by 2 bases, with 10 bases between. Full variable domain (missing parts from reference TRBV5-6 and TRBJ1-5): DAGVTQSPTHLIKTRGQQVTLRCSPKSGHDTVSWYQQALGQGPQFIFQYYEEEERQRGNFPDRFSGHQFPNYSSELNVNALLLGDSALYLCASSRRDGNQPQHFGDGTRLSIL.

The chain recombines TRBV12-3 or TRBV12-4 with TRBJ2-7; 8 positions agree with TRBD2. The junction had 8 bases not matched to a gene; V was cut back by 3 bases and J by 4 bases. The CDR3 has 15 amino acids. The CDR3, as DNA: TGTGCCAGCAGTTTCGAGAGCGGGGGCGTTTACGAGCAGTACTTC. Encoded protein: CASSFESGGVYEQYF.

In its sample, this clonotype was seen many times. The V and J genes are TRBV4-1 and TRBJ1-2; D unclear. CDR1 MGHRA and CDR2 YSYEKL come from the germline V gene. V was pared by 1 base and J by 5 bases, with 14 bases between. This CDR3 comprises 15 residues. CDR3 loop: CASSQVRGQDYGYTF. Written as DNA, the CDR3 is TGCGCCAGCAGCCAAGTCCGCGGGCAGGATTATGGCTACACCTTC.

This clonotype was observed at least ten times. The CDR3 here is CASTGRGRGNQPQHF. CDR3 nucleotides: TGTGCCAGCACCGGGAGGGGTAGGGGCAATCAGCCCCAGCATTTT. The rearrangement joins TRBV28 to TRBJ1-5; tentatively, D is TRBD1 (5 bases). This CDR3 is 15 amino acids long. Per germline, CDR1 MDHEN and CDR2 SYDVKM. Deletions cut 7 bases from V and 2 bases from J, with 15 bases between.

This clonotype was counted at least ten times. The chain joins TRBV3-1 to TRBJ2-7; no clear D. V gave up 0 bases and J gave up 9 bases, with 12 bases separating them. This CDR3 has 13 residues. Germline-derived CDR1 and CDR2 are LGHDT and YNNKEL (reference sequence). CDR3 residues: CASSQDSNQRQYF. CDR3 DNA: TGTGCCAGCAGCCAAGATTCGAACCAGCGGCAGTACTTC.

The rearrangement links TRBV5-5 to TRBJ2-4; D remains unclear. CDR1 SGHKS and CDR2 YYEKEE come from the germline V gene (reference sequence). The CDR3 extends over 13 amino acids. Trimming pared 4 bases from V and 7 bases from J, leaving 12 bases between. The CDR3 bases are TGTGCCAGCAGCCCTCAGCCCGGGAACATTCAGTACTTC. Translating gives CASSPQPGNIQYF.

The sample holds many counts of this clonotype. The CDR3 loop reads CASSTESTGSSLQRNEQFF. The CDR3 coding sequence is TGTGCCAGCAGCACCGAGTCGACAGGGAGTAGCTTGCAAAGGAATGAGCAGTTCTTC. This sequence joins TRBV7-2 and TRBJ2-1; 7 bases agree with TRBD1. The CDR3 has 19 amino acids. After removal of 5 bases from V and 7 bases from J, the junction contained 23 bases not matched to a gene. The germline V gene has CDR1 SGHTA and CDR2 FQGNSA.

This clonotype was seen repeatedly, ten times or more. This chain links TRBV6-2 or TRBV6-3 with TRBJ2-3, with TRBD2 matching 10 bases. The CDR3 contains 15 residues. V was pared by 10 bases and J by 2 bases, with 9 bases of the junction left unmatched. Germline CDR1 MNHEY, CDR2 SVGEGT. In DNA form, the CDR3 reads TGTGCCACCTATAGCGGGAGGACTGACACAGATACGCAGTATTTT. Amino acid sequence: CATYSGRTDTDTQYF.

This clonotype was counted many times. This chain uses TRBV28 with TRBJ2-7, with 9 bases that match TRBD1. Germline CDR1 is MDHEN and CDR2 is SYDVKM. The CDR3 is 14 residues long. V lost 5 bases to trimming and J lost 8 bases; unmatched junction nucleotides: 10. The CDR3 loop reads CASSPGTGTTKQYF. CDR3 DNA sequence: TGTGCCAGCAGTCCAGGGACAGGGACTACGAAGCAGTACTTC.